The clone carrying this TCR beta chain was observed at least ten times. They built TCR cDNA with 5'RACE template switching, a step that put in a universal primer site and UMIs. MiXCR, run by TCRdb on the 5' RACE reads, gives a single entry per CDR3 protein. The profile covers 45,000 to 75,000 distinct CDR3 sequences, with approximately 6% appearing a single time and roughly 30% taken by the ten largest. The sample belongs to a study of T cells after yellow fever vaccination. Findings and limits, study-wide: Reappearance after the booster was seen for most primary-vaccination clones, at 95% to 97% CD4 and 80% to 90% CD8.

V lost 0 bases, J lost 6 bases, and 9 bases lay in between. The CDR3 length is 14 residues. Germline loops: CDR1 SGHRS, CDR2 YFSETQ. The sequence was obtained from a man between 18 and 29 years old who received the YFV17D yellow fever vaccine. The source material was PBMCs, either bulk or a sorted T-cell subset (CD4+, CD8+, memory, or dextramer-sorted; not recorded which), sampled on the day of the yellow fever booster vaccination. The chain carries TRBV5-1 and TRBJ2-2; D uncertain. The CDR3 loop reads CASSLGSLSGELFF. In DNA form, the CDR3 reads TGCGCCAGCAGCTTGGGTAGCTTGTCCGGGGAGCTGTTTTTT. Full variable domain (rest looked up from reference TRBV5-1 and TRBJ2-2): KAGVTQTPRYLIKTRGQQVTLSCSPISGHRSVSWYQQTPGQGLQFLFEYFSETQRNKGNFPGRFSGRQFSNSRSEMNVSTLELGDSALYLCASSLGSLSGELFFGEGSRLTVL.